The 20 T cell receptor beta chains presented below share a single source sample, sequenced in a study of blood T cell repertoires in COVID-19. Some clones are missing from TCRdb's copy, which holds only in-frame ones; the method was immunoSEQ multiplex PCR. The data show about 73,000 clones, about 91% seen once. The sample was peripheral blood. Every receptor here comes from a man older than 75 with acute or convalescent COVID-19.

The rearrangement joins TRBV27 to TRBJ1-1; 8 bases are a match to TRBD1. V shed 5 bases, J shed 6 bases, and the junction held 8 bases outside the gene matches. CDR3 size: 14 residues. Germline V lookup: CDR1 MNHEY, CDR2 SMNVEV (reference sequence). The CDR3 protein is CASSLYWTGSEAFF. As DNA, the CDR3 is TGTGCCAGCAGTCTATACTGGACAGGGTCTGAAGCTTTCTTT.

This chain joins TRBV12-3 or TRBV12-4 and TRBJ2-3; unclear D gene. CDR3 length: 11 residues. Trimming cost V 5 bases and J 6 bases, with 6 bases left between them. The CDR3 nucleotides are TGTGCCAGCAGTCTTCAGGATACGCAGTATTTT. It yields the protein CASSLQDTQYF.

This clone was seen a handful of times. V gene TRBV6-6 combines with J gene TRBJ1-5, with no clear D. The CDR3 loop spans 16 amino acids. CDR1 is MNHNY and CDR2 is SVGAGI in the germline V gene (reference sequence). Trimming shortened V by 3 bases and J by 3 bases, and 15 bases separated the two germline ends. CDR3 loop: CASSYGSRGINQPQHF. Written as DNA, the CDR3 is TGTGCCAGCAGTTATGGATCCCGGGGAATCAATCAGCCCCAGCATTTT.

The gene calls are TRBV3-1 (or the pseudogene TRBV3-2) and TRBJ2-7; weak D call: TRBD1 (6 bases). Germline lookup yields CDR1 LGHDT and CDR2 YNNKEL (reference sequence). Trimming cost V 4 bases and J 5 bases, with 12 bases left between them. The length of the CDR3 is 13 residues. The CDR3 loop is CASSLLGGHEQYF. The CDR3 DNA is TGTGCCAGCAGCCTTTTAGGGGGACACGAGCAGTACTTC.

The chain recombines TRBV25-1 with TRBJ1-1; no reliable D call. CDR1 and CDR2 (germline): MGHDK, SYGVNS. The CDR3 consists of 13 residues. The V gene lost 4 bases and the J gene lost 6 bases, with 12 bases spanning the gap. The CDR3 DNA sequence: TGTGCCAGCAGTGGAAGTGAGAGGGCTGAAGCTTTCTTT. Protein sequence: CASSGSERAEAFF.

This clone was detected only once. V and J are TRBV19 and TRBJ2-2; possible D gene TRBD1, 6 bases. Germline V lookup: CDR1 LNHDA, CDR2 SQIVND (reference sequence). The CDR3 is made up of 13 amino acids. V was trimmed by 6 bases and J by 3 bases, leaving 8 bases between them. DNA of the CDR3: TGTGCCAGTAGAACAGGGCACACCGGGGAGCTGTTTTTT. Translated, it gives CASRTGHTGELFF.

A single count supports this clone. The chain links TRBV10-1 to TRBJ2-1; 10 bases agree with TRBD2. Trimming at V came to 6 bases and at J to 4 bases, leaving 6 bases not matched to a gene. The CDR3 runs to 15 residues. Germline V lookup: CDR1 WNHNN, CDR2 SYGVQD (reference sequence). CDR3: CASSATSGLYNEQFF. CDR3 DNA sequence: TGCGCCAGCAGCGCGACTAGCGGGCTATACAATGAGCAGTTCTTC.

The CDR3 DNA reads as TGTGCCAGCATGATTGGGGCGGGAGAGGGTTGGGAGACCCAGTACTTC. Residues: CASMIGAGEGWETQYF. The chain uses TRBV2 and TRBJ2-5, with 7 bases matching TRBD2. The V gene's germline CDR1 is SNHLY and CDR2 FYNNEI. V dropped 7 bases and J dropped 5; count of bases not matched to a gene: 16. CDR3 length: 16 amino acids.

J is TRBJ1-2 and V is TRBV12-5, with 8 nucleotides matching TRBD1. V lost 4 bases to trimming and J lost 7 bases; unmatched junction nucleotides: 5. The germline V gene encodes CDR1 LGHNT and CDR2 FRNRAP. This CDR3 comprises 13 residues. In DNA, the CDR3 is TGTGCTAGTGGTTCTACAGGGGGAATTGGCTACACCTTC. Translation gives CASGSTGGIGYTF.

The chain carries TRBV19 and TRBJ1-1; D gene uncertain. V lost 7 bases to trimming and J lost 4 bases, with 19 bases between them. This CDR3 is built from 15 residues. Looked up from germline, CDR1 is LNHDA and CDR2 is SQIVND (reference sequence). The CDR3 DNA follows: TGTGCCAGTACTCCGCCCCGGGGAATCAGCACTGAAGCTTTCTTT. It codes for CASTPPRGISTEAFF.

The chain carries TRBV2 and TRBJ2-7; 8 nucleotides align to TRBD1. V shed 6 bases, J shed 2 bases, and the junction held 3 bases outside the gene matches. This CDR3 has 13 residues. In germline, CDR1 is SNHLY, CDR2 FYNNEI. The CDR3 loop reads CASRETGAYEQYF. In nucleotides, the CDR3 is TGTGCCAGCAGGGAGACAGGGGCCTACGAGCAGTACTTC.

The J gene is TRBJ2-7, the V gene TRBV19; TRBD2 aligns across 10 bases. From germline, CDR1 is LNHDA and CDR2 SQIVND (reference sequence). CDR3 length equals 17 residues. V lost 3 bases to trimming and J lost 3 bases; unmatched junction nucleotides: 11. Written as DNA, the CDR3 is TGTGCCAGTAGTATTGGTCGGACTAGCGGCAATTTCTACGAGCAGTACTTC. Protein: CASSIGRTSGNFYEQYF.

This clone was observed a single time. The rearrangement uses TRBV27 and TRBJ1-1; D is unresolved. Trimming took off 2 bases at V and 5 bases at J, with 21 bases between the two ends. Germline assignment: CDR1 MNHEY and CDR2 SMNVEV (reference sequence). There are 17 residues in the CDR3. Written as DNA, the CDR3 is TGTGCCAGCAGTTTAAGGGTCGGTCGGGGATGGGAAACTGAAGCTTTCTTT. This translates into CASSLRVGRGWETEAFF.

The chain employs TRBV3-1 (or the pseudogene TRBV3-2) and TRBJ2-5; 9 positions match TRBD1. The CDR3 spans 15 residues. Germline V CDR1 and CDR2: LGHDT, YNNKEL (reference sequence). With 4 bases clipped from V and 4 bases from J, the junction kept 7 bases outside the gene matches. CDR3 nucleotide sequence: TGTGCCAGCAGCCGCATTACAGGGGGCGTAGAGACCCAGTACTTC. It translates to CASSRITGGVETQYF.

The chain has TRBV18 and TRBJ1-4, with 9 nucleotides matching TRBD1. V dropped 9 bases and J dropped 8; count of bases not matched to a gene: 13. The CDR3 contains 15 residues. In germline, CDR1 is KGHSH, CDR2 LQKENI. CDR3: CASSPPGTGPEKLFF. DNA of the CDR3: TGTGCCAGTTCGCCCCCCGGGACAGGGCCCGAAAAACTGTTTTTT.

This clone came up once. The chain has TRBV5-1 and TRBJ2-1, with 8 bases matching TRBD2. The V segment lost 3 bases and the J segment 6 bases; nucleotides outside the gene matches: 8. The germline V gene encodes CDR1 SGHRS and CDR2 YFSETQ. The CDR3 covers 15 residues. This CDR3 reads CASSSGLASGNEQFF. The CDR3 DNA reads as TGCGCCAGCAGCTCCGGACTAGCTTCGGGCAATGAGCAGTTCTTC.

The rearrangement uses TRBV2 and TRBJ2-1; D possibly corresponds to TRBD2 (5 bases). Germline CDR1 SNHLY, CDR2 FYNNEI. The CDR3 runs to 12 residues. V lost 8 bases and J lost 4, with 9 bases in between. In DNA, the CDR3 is TGTGCCAGCCGTCGAGGGTACAATGAGCAGTTCTTC. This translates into CASRRGYNEQFF.

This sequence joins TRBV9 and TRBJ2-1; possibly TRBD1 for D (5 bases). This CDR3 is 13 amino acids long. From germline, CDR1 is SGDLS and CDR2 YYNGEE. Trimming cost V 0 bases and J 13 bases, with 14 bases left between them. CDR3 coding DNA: TGTGCCAGCAGCGTAGACCCCACCCAGGGTCAGTTCTTC. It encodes CASSVDPTQGQFF.

The CDR3 reads CASTQSPGLVEQYF. The CDR3 DNA follows: TGTGCCAGCACACAATCCCCCGGGTTAGTCGAGCAGTACTTC. The V call is TRBV11-2, the J call TRBJ2-7, with unresolved D. Trimming removed 7 bases at V and 6 bases at J, with 19 bases between. CDR3 length equals 14 residues. CDR1 and CDR2 from the germline V gene are SGHAT and FQNNGV.

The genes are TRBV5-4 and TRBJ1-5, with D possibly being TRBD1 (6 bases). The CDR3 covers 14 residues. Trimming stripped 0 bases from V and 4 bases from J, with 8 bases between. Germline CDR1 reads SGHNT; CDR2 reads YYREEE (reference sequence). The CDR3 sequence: CASSLGGPNQPQHF. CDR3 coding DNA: TGTGCCAGCAGCTTGGGGGGGCCAAATCAGCCCCAGCATTTT.